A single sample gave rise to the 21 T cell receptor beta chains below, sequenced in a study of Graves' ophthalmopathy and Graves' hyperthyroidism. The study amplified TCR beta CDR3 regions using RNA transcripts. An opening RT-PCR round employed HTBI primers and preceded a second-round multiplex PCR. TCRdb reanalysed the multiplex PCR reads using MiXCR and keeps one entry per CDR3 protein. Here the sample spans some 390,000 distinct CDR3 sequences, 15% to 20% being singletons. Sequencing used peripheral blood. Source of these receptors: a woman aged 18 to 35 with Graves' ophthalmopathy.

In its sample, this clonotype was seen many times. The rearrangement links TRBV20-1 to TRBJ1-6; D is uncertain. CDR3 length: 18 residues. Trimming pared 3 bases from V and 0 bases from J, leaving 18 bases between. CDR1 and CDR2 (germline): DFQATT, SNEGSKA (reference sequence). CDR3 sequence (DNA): TGCAGTGCTAGGGTGGGAGGGTCTAGAAGCTCCTATAATTCACCCCTCCACTTT. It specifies CSARVGGSRSSYNSPLHF.

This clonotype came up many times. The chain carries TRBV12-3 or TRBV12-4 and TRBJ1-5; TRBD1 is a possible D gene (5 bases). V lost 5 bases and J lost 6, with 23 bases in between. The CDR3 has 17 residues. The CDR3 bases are TGTGCCAGCAGTCCCCGAGAGGGGCCCCGGGTGGGTCAGCCCCAGCATTTT. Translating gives CASSPREGPRVGQPQHF.

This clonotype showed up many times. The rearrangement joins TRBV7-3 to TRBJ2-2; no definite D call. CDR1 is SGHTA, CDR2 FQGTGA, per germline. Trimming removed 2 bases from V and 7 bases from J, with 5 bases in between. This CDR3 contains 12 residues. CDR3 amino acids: CASSLWNGELFF. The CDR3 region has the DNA TGTGCCAGCAGCTTATGGAACGGGGAGCTGTTTTTT.

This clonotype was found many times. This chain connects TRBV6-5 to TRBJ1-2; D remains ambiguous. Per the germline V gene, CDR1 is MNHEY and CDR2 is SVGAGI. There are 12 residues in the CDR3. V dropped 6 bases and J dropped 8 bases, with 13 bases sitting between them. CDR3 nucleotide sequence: TGTGCCAGCAGACCCGGACTTGGGGGCTACACCTTC. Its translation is CASRPGLGGYTF.

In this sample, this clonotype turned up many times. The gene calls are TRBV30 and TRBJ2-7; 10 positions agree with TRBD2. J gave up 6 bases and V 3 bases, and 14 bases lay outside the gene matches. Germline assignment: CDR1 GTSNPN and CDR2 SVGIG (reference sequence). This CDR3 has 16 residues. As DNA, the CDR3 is TGTGCCTGGAGCCCCAAAGGGGGAGCGGGAGGGGGCGAGCAGTACTTC. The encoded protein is CAWSPKGGAGGGEQYF.

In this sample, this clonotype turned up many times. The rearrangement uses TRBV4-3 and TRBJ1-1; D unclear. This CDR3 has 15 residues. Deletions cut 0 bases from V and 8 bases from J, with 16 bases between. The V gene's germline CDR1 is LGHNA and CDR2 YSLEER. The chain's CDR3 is CASSQDRRILTEAFF. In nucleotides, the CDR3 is TGCGCCAGCAGCCAAGATCGTCGAATTCTGACGGAAGCTTTCTTT.

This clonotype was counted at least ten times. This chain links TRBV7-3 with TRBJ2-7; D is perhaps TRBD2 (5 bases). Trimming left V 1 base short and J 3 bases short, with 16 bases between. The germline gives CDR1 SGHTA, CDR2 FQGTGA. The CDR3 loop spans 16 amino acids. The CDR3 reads CASSLNPGSTYYEQYF. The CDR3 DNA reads TGTGCCAGCAGCTTAAATCCGGGGAGCACCTACTACGAGCAGTACTTC.

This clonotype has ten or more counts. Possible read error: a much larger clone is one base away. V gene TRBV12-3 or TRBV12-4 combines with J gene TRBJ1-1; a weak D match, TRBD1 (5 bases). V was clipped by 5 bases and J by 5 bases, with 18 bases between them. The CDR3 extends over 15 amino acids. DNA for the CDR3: TGTGCCAGCAGTGCGGGACCGCTGGGTGTGACTGAAGCTTTCTTT. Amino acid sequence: CASSAGPLGVTEAFF.

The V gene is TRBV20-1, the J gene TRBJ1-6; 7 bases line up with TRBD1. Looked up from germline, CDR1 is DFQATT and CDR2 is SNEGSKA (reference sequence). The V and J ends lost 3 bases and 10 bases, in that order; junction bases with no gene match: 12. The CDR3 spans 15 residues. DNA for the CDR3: TGCAGTGCTAGGGTGACAGGGAAGGTTAAGTCACCCCTCCACTTT. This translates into CSARVTGKVKSPLHF.

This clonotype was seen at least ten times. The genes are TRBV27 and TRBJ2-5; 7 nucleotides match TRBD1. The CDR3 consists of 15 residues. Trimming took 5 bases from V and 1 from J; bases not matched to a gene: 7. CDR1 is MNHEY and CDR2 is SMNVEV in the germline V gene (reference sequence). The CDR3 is CASSPLGQVQETQYF. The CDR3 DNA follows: TGTGCCAGCAGTCCACTAGGACAGGTCCAAGAGACCCAGTACTTC.

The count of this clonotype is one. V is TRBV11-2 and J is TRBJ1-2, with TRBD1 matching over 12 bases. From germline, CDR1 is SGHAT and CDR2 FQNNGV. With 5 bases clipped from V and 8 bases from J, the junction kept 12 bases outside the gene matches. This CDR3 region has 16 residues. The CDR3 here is CASSKLPGQGASGYTF. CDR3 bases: TGTGCCAGCAGCAAACTTCCGGGACAGGGGGCGAGCGGCTACACCTTC.

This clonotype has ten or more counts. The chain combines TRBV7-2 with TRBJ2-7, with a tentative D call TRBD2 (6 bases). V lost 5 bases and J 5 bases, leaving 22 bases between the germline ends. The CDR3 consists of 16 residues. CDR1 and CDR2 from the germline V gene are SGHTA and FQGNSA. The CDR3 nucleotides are TGTGCCAGCAGCCCCTTTCGTTTGCGGGACCGGCACGAGCAGTACTTC. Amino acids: CASSPFRLRDRHEQYF.

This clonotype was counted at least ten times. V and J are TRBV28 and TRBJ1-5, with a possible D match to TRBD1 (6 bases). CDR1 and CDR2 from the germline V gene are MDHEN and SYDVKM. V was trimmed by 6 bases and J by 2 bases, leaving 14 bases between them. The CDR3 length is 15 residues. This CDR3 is CASSVGGAGNQPQHF. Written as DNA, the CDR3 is TGTGCCAGCAGCGTGGGGGGCGCGGGCAATCAGCCCCAGCATTTT.

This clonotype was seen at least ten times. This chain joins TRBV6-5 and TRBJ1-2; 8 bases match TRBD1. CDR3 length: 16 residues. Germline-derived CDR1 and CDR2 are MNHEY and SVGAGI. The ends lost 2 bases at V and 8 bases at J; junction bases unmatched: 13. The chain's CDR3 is CASSYRDRIGSDGYTF. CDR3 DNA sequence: TGTGCCAGCAGTTACCGGGACAGGATCGGGTCGGACGGCTACACCTTC.

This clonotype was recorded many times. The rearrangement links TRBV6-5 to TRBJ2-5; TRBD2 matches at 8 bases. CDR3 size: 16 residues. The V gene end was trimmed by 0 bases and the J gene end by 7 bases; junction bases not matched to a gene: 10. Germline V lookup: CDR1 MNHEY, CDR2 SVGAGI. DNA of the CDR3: TGTGCCAGCAGTTACTCGAAGACGGGGGGGGCCGGGACCCAGTACTTC. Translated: CASSYSKTGGAGTQYF.

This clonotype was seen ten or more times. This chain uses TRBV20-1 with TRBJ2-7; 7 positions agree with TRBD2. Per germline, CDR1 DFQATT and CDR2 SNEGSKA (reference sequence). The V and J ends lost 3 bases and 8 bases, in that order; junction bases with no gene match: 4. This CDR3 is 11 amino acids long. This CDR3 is CSASLTSKQYF. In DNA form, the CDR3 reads TGCAGTGCTAGTCTGACTAGCAAGCAGTACTTC.

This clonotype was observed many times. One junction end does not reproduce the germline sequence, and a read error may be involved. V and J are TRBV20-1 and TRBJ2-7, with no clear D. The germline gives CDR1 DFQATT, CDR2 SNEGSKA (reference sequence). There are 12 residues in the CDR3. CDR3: CSASGVSYEQYF. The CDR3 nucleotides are TGCAGTGCTAGTGGAGTCTCCTACGAGCAGTACTTT.

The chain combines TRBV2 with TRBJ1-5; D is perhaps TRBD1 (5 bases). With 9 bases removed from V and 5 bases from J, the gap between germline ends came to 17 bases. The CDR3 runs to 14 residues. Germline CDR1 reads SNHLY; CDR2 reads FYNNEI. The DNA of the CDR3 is TGTGCCAGTAGAGGGGTGTCAAGGGATCAGCCCCAGCATTTT. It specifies CASRGVSRDQPQHF.

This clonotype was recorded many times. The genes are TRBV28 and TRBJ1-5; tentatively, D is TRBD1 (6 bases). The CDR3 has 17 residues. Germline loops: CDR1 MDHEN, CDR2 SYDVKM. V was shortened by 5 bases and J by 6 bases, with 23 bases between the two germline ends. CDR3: CASSPGGRGGTGQPQHF. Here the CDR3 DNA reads TGTGCCAGCAGTCCGGGGGGTAGGGGGGGGACCGGTCAGCCCCAGCATTTT.

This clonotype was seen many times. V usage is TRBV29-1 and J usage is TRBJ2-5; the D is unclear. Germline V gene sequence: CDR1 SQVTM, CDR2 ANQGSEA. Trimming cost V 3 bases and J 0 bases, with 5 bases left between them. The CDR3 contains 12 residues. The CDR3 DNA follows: TGCAGCGTTGAGACCGACCAAGAGACCCAGTACTTC. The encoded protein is CSVETDQETQYF. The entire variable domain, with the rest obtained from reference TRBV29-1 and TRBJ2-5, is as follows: SAVISQKPSRDICQRGTSLTIQCQVDSQVTMMFWYRQQPGQSLTLIATANQGSEATYESGFVIDKFPISRPNLTFSTLTVSNMSPEDSSIYLCSVETDQETQYFGPGTRLLVL.

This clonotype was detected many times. The chain's CDR3 is CSVVSPRWQGYYEQYF. The CDR3, as DNA: TGCAGCGTTGTATCGCCGAGGTGGCAGGGGTACTACGAGCAGTACTTC. The genes are TRBV29-1 and TRBJ2-7, with a weak D call TRBD1 (6 bases). CDR3 length: 16 residues. The V gene's germline CDR1 is SQVTM and CDR2 ANQGSEA. With 4 bases removed from V and 3 bases from J, the gap between germline ends came to 22 bases.